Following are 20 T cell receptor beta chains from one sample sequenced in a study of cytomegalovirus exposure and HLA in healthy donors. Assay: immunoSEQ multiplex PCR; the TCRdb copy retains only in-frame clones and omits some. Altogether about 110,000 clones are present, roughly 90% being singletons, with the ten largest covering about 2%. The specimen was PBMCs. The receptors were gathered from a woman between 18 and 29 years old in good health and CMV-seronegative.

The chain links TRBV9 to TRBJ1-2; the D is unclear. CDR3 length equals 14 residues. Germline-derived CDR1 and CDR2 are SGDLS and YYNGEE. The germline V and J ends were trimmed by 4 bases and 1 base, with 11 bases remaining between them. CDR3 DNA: TGTGCCAGCAGCCCACAAACTATTAACTATGGCTACACCTTC. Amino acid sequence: CASSPQTINYGYTF.

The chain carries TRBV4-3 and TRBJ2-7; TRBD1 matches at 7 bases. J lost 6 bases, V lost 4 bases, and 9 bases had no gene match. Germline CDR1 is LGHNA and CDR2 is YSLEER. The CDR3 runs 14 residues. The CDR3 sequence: CASSPTGSSGEQYF. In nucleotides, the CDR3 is TGCGCCAGCAGCCCGACAGGGTCGTCTGGCGAGCAGTACTTC.

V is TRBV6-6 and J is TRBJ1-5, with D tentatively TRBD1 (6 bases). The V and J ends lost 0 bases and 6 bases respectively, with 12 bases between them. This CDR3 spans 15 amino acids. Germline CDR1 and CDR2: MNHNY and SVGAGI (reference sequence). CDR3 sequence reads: CASSYSGQFTQPQHF. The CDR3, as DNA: TGTGCCAGCAGTTACTCCGGACAGTTCACTCAGCCCCAGCATTTT.

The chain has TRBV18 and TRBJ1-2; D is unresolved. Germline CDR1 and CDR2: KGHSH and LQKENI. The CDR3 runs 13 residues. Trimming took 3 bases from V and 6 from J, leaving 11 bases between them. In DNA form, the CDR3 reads TGTGCCAGCTCACCTGGCACCACACATGGCTACACCTTC. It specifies CASSPGTTHGYTF.

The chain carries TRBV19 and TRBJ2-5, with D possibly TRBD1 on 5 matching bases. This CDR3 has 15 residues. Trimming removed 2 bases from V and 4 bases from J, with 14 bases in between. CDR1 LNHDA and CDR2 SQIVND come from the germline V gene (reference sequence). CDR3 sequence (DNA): TGTGCCAGTAGTATAAGTGGGGCGGTGGGAGAGACCCAGTACTTC. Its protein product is CASSISGAVGETQYF.

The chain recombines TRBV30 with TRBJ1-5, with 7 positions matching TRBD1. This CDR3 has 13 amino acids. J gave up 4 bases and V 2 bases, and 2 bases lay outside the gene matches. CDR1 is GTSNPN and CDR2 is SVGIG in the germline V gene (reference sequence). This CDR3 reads CAWSRQGNQPQHF. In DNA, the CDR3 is TGTGCCTGGAGTCGACAGGGAAATCAGCCCCAGCATTTT.

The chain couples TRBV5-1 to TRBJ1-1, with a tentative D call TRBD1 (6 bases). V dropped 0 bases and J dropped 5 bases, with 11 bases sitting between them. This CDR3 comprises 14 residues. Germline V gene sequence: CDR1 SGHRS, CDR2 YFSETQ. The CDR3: CASSLDRVTTEAFF. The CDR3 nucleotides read TGCGCCAGCAGCTTGGACAGGGTAACTACTGAAGCTTTCTTT.

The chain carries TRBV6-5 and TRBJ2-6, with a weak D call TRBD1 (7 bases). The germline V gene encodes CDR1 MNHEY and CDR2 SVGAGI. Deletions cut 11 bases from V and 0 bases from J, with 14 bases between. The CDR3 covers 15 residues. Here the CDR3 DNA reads TGTGCCGCGGGACAGCTATACTCTGGGGCCAACGTCCTGACTTTC. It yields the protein CAAGQLYSGANVLTF.

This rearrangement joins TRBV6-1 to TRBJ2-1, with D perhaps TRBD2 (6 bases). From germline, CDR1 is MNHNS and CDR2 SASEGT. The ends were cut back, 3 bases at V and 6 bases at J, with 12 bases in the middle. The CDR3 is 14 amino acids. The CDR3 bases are TGTGCCAGCAGTGACGAGGAGGGCCCCAATGAGCAGTTCTTC. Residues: CASSDEEGPNEQFF.

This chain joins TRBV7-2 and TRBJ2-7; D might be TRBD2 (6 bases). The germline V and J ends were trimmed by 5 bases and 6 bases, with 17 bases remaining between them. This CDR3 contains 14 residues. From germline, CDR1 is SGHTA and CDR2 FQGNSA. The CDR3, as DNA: TGTGCCAGCAGCCCAGGACCCGGGAGCTCCGAGCAGTACTTC. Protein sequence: CASSPGPGSSEQYF.

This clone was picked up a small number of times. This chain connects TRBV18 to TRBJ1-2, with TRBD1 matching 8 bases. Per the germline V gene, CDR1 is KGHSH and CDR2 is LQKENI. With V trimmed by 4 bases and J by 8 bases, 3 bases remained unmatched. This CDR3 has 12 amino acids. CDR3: CASSLDRAGYTF. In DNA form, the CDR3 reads TGTGCCAGCTCACTGGACAGGGCAGGCTACACCTTC.

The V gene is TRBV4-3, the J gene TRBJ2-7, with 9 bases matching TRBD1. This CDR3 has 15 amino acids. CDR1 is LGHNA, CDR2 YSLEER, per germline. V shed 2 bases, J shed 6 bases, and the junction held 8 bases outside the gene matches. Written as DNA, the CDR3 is TGCGCCAGCAGCCAAACGGGACAGGGAGTAACCGAGCAGTACTTC. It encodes CASSQTGQGVTEQYF.

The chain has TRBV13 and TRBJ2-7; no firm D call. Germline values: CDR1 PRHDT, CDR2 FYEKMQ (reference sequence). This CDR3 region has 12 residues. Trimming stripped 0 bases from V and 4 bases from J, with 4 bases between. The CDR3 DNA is TGTGCCAGCAGCTTAGGCCAATACGAGCAGTACTTC. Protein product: CASSLGQYEQYF.

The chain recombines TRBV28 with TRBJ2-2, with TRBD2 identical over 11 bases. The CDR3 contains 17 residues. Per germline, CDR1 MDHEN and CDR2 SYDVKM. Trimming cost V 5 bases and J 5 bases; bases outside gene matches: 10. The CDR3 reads CASSPPSGRPLTGELFF. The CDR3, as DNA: TGTGCCAGCAGTCCCCCTAGCGGGAGGCCCCTAACCGGGGAGCTGTTTTTT.

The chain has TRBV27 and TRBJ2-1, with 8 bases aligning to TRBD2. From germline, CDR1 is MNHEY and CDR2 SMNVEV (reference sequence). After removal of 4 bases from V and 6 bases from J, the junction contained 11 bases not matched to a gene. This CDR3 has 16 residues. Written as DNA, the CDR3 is TGTGCCAGCAGTTACGGCGGGAGGTTTCCGGTCAATGAGCAGTTCTTC. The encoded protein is CASSYGGRFPVNEQFF.

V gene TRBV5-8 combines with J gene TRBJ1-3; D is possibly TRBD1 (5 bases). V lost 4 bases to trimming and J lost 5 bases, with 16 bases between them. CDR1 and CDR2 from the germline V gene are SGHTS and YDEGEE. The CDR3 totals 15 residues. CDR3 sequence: CASSEVGGVRNTIYF. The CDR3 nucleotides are TGTGCCAGCAGCGAAGTCGGGGGTGTACGAAACACCATATATTTT.

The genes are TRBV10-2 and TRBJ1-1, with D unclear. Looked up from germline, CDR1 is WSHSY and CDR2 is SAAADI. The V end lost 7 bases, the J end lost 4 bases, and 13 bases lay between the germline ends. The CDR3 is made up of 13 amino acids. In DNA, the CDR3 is TGCGCCAGCACGATCAGTTTGTCCACTGAAGCTTTCTTT. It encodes CASTISLSTEAFF.

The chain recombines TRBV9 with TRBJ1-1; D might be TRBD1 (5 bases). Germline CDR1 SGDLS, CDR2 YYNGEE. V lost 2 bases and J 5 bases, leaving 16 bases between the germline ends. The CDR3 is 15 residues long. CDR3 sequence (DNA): TGTGCCAGCAGCGTGCCCCGGGGGGAGGGAACTGAAGCTTTCTTT. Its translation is CASSVPRGEGTEAFF.

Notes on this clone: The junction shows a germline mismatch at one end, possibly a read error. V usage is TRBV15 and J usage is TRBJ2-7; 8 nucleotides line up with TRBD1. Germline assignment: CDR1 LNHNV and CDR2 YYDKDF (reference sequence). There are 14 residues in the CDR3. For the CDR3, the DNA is TGTGCCACCAGCGTCCGGACAGGGTCCTCCGAGCAGTACTTC. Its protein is CATSVRTGSSEQYF.

The CDR3 loop is CASIPTPGTGPGELFF. CDR3 nucleotide sequence: TGTGCCAGCATCCCCACTCCAGGGACAGGGCCCGGGGAGCTGTTTTTT. This chain connects TRBV11-2 to TRBJ2-2; TRBD1 matches 9 bases. Germline values: CDR1 SGHAT, CDR2 FQNNGV. The V and J ends lost 7 bases and 6 bases, in that order; junction bases with no gene match: 12. This CDR3 comprises 16 residues.